This T cell receptor (beta chain) came from a study of T cell responses to AZD1222 COVID-19 vaccine. On the study more broadly: Second-dose intervals near 4 or 12 weeks were combined.

Comments on this clone: What it binds is unknown.

Clones were read by immunoSEQ multiplex PCR, and TCRdb kept only the in-frame ones, dropping some. The repertoire has approximately 120,000 clones, about 89% of them found once; the top ten carry around 7.5%. Overall study results and limits: Donors, mostly white British, included more females; clonal diversity was possibly underestimated. Two doses of AZD1222 preceded a rise in Spike-specific TCR breadth and depth. Reports say nearly half of spike-specific TCRs go after unmutated variant regions.

The length of the CDR3 is 17 residues. V was cut by 3 bases and J by 6 bases, with 18 bases left in between. Looked up from germline, CDR1 is MNHEY and CDR2 is SMNVEV (reference sequence). The chain carries TRBV27 and TRBJ1-6, with D hard to call. The source is an adult in good health. The sample consisted of peripheral blood, taken on day 0 of AZD1222 vaccination. CDR3 nucleotides: TGTGCCAGCAGTTTTTTTAGAGGCGCTCATTTTAATTCACCCCTCCACTTT. Translated, it gives CASSFFRGAHFNSPLHF.